This TCR beta chain originates from a study of cytotoxic CD8 clonotypes in ibrutinib-treated CLL. The study's findings and limits: Clonality increased at ibrutinib response, then returned toward baseline at progression.

Germline V lookup: CDR1 SGHVS, CDR2 FQNEAQ. This CDR3 spans 15 amino acids. With regard to this clone: Its antigen remains unidentified. The germline gene is not matched at one end of the junction; a read error may be the cause.

The assay was immunoSEQ multiplex PCR, and TCRdb's table has in-frame clones only and misses some. The sample has 130,000 or so clones, over 60% seen once. The genes are TRBV7-8 and TRBJ2-1, with 8 bases that match TRBD2. This TCR came from a human donor with chronic lymphocytic leukemia. This specimen was PBMCs, taken after 12 months of ibrutinib treatment. The CDR3 coding sequence is TGTGCCAGCAGCCTAGCCCGGGAGGGCTACAATGAGCAGTTCTTC. This codes for CASSLAREGYNEQFF.